This T cell receptor (beta chain) was recovered during a study of early T cells in non-severe SARS-CoV-2 infection. The library protocol tagged individual cDNA molecules with unique molecular identifiers. TCRdb re-called the 5' RACE reads with MiXCR, one entry per CDR3 protein. Found here are fewer than 80,000 distinct CDR3 sequences, 12% of them singletons; the top ten hold 3% to 5%. Sequenced input: whole blood. This clonotype was obtained from an adult who was a healthcare worker with PCR-confirmed SARS-CoV-2 infection or an uninfected control (not recorded which).

The CDR3 sequence is CASSQGPQLNTEAFF. In DNA, the CDR3 is TGTGCCAGCAGCCAAGGGCCCCAGCTGAACACTGAAGCTTTCTTT. This chain joins TRBV14 and TRBJ1-1; D not resolved. The germline gives CDR1 SGHDN, CDR2 FVKESK. CDR3 length equals 15 residues. The V and J ends lost 1 base and 0 bases respectively, with 9 bases between them.